The next 8 T cell receptor beta chains were all read from a single sample in a study of blood T cell repertoires in COVID-19. The method was immunoSEQ multiplex PCR; TCRdb's version includes in-frame clones alone and lacks a portion of them. In the table there are 50,000 to 70,000 clones, roughly 80% of which are singletons. Sequencing was carried out using peripheral blood. Receptor source: a man between 60 and 70 years old with acute or convalescent COVID-19.

Regarding this clone: At the DNA level, this CDR3 is encoded by other sequences in the same sample as well. The chain has TRBV6-5 and TRBJ1-1, with a possible D match to TRBD1 (5 bases). Germline CDR1 reads MNHEY; CDR2 reads SVGAGI. The CDR3 consists of 13 residues. Trimming removed 0 bases from V and 8 bases from J, with 10 bases in between. The CDR3 protein is CASSYSPRVEAFF. In DNA form, the CDR3 reads TGTGCCAGCAGTTACTCTCCCAGGGTGGAAGCTTTCTTT.

In DNA form, the CDR3 reads TGTGCCTGGGCGCAGGGAAATGGCTACACCTTC. It codes for CAWAQGNGYTF. The gene calls are TRBV30 and TRBJ1-2; tentative D call: TRBD1 (5 bases). Germline assignment: CDR1 GTSNPN and CDR2 SVGIG (reference sequence). The CDR3 has 11 residues. The V gene lost 5 bases and the J gene lost 6 bases, with 10 bases spanning the gap.

The rearrangement joins TRBV7-6 to TRBJ1-1; TRBD1 aligns across 9 bases. Germline V gene data show CDR1 as SGHVS and CDR2 as FNYEAQ. With V trimmed by 5 bases and J by 5 bases, 9 bases remained unmatched. CDR3 size: 15 residues. The CDR3 sequence: CASSTLTGGYTEAFF. The CDR3 DNA sequence: TGTGCCAGCAGCACTTTGACAGGGGGTTATACTGAAGCTTTCTTT.

This clone was seen a single time. The chain recombines TRBV6-5 with TRBJ1-1, with D hard to call. The V gene lost 0 bases and the J gene lost 5 bases, with 10 bases spanning the gap. Germline V gene sequence: CDR1 MNHEY, CDR2 SVGAGI. The CDR3 is 14 residues long. CDR3 DNA: TGTGCCAGCAGTTACTCGTACGGGGTAACTGAAGCTTTCTTT. This encodes CASSYSYGVTEAFF.

This chain joins TRBV24-1 and TRBJ1-2; D is unclear. CDR3 size: 12 residues. Trimming stripped 4 bases from V and 8 bases from J, with 10 bases between. Germline CDR1 reads KGHDR; CDR2 reads SFDVKD. The CDR3 DNA is TGTGCCACCAGTGAGTACAGTGGGGGCTACACCTTC. This sequence encodes CATSEYSGGYTF.

This chain links TRBV6-5 with TRBJ1-2, with 11 bases fitting TRBD1. Trimming cost V 5 bases and J 7 bases; bases outside gene matches: 3. CDR1 and CDR2 (germline): MNHEY, SVGAGI. The CDR3 loop spans 13 amino acids. Here the CDR3 reads CASSKGQGGGYTF. The CDR3 bases are TGTGCCAGCAGTAAGGGACAGGGGGGTGGCTACACCTTC.

The gene calls are TRBV14 and TRBJ1-2; 7 bases line up with TRBD1. The CDR3 has 15 residues. Germline V gene data show CDR1 as SGHDN and CDR2 as FVKESK. V lost 4 bases, J lost 3 bases, and 8 bases stayed unmatched. This chain's CDR3 is CASSRYSGTDYGYTF. In DNA form, the CDR3 reads TGTGCCAGCAGCCGATACTCCGGGACAGACTATGGCTACACCTTC.

The CDR3 is CASSGPGQGTYGYTF. CDR3 coding DNA: TGTGCCAGCAGCGGACCGGGACAGGGGACTTATGGCTACACCTTC. This chain uses TRBV6-2 or TRBV6-3 with TRBJ1-2, with 10 bases matching TRBD1. J gave up 5 bases and V 6 bases, and 9 bases lay outside the gene matches. Germline V gives CDR1 MNHEY, CDR2 SVGEGT. The CDR3 totals 15 residues.